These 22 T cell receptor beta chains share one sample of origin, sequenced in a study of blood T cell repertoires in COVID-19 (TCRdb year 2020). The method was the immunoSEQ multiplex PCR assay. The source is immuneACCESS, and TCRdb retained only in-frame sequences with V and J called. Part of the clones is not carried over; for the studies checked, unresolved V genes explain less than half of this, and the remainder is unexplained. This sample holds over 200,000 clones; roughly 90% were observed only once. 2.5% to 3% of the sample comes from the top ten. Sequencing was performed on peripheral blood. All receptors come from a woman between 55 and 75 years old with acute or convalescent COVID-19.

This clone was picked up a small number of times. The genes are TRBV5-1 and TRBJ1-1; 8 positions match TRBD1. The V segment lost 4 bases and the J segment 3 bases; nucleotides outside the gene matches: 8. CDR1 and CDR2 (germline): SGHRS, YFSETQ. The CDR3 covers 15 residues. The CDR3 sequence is CASSRMPGQDTEAFF. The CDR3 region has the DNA TGCGCCAGCAGCAGGATGCCGGGACAGGACACTGAAGCTTTCTTT.

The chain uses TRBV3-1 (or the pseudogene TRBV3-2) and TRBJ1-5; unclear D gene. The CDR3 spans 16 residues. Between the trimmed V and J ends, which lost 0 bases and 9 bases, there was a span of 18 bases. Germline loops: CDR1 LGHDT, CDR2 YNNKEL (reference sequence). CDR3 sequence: CASSQDYTGGSRPQHF. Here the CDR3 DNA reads TGTGCCAGCAGCCAAGATTACACGGGAGGATCGCGGCCCCAGCATTTT.

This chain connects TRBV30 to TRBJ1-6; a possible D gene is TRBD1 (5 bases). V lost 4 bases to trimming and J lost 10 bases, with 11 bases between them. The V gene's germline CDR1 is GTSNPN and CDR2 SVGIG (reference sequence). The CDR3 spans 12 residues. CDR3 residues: CAWNSGDSPLHF. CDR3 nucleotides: TGTGCCTGGAATTCGGGGGACTCACCCCTCCACTTT.

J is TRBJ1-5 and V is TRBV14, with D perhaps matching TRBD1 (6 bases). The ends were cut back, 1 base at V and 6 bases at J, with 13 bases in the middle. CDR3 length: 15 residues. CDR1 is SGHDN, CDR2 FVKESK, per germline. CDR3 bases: TGTGCCAGCAGCCAAGGACCTCTCAGGGGTCAGCCCCAGCATTTT. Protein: CASSQGPLRGQPQHF.

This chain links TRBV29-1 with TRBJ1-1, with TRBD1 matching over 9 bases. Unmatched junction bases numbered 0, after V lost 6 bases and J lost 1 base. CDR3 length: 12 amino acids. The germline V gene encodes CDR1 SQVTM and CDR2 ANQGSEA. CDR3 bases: TGCAGCGTGGACAGGGGGAACACTGAAGCTTTCTTT. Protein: CSVDRGNTEAFF.

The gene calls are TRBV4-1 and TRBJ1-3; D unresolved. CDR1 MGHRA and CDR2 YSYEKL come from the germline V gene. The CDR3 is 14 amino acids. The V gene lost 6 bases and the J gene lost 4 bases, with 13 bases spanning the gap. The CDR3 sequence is CASSLTEKGNTIYF. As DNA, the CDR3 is TGCGCCAGCAGTCTAACAGAGAAGGGAAACACCATATATTTT.

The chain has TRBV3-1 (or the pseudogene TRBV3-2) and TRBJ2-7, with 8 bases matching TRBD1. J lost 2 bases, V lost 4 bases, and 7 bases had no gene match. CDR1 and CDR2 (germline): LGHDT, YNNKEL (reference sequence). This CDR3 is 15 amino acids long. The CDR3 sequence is CASSPATGAPYEQYF. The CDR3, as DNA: TGTGCCAGCAGCCCTGCGACAGGGGCTCCCTACGAGCAGTACTTC.

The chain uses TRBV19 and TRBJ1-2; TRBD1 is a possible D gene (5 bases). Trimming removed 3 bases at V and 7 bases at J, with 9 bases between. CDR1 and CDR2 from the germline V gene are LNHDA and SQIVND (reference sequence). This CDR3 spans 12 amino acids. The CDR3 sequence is CASSMLGVGYTF. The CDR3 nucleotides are TGTGCCAGTAGTATGCTAGGGGTTGGCTACACCTTC. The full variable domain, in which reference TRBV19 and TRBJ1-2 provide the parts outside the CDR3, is DGGITQSPKYLFRKEGQNVTLSCEQNLNHDAMYWYRQDPGQGLRLIYYSQIVNDFQKGDIAEGYSVSREKKESFPLTVTSAQKNPTAFYLCASSMLGVGYTFGSGTRLTVV.

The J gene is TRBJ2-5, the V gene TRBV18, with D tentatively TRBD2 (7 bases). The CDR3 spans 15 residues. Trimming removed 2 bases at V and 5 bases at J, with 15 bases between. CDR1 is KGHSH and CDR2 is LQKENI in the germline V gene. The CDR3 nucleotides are TGTGCCAGCTCACCAAGGACGGGGGGCGAGGAGACCCAGTACTTC. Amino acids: CASSPRTGGEETQYF.

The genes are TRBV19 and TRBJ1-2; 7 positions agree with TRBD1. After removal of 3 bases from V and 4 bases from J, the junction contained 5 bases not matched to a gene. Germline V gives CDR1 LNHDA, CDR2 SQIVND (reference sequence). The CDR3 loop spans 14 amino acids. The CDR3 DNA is TGTGCCAGTAGTATTTTGACAGGGTCCTATGGCTACACCTTC. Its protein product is CASSILTGSYGYTF. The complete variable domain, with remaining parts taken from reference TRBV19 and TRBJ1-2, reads DGGITQSPKYLFRKEGQNVTLSCEQNLNHDAMYWYRQDPGQGLRLIYYSQIVNDFQKGDIAEGYSVSREKKESFPLTVTSAQKNPTAFYLCASSILTGSYGYTFGSGTRLTVV.

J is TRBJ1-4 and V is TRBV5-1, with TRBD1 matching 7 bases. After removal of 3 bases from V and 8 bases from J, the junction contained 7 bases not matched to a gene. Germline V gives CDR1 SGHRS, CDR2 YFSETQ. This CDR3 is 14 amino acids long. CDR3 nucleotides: TGCGCCAGCAGCTCCGGACAGGATTTCGAAAAACTGTTTTTT. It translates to CASSSGQDFEKLFF.

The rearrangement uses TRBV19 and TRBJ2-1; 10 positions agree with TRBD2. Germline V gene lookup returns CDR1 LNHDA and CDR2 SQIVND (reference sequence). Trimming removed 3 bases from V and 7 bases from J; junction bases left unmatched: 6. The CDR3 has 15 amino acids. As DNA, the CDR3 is TGTGCCAGTAGTATTGACAGCGGGGGGGCAAATGAGCAGTTCTTC. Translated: CASSIDSGGANEQFF.

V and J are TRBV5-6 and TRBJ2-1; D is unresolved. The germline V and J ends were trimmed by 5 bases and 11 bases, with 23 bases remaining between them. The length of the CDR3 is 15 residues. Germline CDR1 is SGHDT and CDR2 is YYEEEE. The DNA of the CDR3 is TGTGCCAGCAGTAACCCGGGTCCCGATCGAATGAAGCAGTTCTTC. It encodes CASSNPGPDRMKQFF. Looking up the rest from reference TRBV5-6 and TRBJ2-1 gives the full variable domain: DAGVTQSPTHLIKTRGQQVTLRCSPKSGHDTVSWYQQALGQGPQFIFQYYEEEERQRGNFPDRFSGHQFPNYSSELNVNALLLGDSALYLCASSNPGPDRMKQFFGPGTRLTVL.

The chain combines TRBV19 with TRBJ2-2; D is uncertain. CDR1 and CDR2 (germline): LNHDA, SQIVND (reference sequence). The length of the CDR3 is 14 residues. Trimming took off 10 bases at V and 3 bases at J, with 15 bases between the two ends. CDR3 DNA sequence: TGTGCCACTCATAAGGAGAGCTACACCGGGGAGCTGTTTTTT. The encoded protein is CATHKESYTGELFF.

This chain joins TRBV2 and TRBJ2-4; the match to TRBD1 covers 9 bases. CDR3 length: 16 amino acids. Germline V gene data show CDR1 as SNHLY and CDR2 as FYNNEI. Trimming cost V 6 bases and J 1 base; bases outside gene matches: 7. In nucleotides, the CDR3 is TGTGCCAGCAGCCAAGACAGGGGGGTGGCCAAAAACATTCAGTACTTC. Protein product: CASSQDRGVAKNIQYF.

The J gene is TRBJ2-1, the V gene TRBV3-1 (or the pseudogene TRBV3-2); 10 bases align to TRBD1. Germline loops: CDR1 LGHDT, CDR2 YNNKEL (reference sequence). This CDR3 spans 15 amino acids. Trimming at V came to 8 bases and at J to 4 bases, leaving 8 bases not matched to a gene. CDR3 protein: CASGRTGGRYNEQFF. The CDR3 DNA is TGTGCCAGCGGTCGGACAGGGGGAAGGTACAATGAGCAGTTCTTC.

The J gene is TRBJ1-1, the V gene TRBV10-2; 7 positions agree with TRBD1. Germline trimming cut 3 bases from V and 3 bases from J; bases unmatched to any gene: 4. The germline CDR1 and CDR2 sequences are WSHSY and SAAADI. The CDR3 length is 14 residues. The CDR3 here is CASSDRGPDTEAFF. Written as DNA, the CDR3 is TGCGCCAGCAGTGATAGGGGGCCGGACACTGAAGCTTTCTTT.

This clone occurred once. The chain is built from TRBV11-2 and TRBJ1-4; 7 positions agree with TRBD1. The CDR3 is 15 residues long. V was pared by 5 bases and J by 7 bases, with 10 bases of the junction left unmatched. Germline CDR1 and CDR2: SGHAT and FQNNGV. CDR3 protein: CASSPAPRGSEKLFF. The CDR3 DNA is TGTGCCAGCAGCCCTGCCCCCAGGGGGAGTGAAAAACTGTTTTTT.

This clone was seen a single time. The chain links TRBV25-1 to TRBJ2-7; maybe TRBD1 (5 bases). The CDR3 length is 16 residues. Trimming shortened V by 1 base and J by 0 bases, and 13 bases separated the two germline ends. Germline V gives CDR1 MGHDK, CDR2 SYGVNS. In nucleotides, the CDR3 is TGTGCCAGCAGTGAATCAGGGCTTACCCTCTCCTACGAGCAGTACTTC. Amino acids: CASSESGLTLSYEQYF.

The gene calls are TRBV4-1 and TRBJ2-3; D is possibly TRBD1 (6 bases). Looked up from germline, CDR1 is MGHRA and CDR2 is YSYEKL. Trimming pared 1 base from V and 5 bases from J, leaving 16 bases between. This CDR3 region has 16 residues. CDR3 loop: CASSQATGTTGDTQYF. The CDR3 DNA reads TGCGCCAGCAGCCAAGCAACGGGGACGACAGGAGATACGCAGTATTTT.

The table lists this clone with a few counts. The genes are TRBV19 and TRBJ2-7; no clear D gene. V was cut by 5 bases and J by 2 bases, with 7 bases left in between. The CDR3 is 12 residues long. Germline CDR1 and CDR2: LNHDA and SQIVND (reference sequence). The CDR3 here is CASSASAYEQYF. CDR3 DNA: TGTGCCAGTAGTGCCTCGGCCTACGAGCAGTACTTC.

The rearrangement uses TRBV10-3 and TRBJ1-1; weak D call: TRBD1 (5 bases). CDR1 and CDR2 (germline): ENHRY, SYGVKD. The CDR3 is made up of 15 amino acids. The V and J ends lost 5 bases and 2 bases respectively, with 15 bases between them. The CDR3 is CAISPSTVTNTEAFF. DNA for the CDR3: TGTGCCATCAGTCCGTCGACAGTAACCAACACTGAAGCTTTCTTT.